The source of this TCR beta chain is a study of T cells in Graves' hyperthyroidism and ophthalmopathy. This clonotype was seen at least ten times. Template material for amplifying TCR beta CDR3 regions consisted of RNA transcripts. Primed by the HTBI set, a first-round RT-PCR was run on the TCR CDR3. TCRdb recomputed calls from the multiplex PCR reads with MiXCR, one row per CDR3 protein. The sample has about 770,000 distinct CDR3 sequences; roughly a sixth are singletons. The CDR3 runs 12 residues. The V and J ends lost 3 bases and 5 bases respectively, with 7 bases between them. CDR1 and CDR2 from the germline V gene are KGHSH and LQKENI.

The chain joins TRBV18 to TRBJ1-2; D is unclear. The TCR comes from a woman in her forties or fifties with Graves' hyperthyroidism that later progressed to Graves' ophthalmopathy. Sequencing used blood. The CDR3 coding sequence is TGTGCCAGCTCACCGGTACAATATGGCTACACCTTC. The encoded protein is CASSPVQYGYTF.